The entry below describes one TCR beta chain. This sample stems from a study of blood T cell repertoires in COVID-19. The CDR3 sequence is 16 residues long. Per the original data handling: Reference gene primer amplification yielded estimated nucleated cell counts. TCRdb keeps only in-frame clones here, not all; method: immunoSEQ multiplex PCR. Clone size and V and J calls were adopted from that table, with D and trimming inferred from the DNA. Of some 100,000 clones detected, 85% appear once; the ten largest clones hold over 10%. The clonotype originates from a man aged 50-59 years with active or convalescent COVID-19. The chain couples TRBV12-2 to TRBJ2-5; the table assigns TRBD2, which was not confirmed against the DNA. TRBV12-2 is an annotated pseudogene. Sequenced material: peripheral blood. The CDR3 here is CASRLPGLADQETQYF. CDR3 coding DNA: TGTGCAAGTCGATTACCGGGACTAGCGGACCAAGAGACCCAGTACTTC.